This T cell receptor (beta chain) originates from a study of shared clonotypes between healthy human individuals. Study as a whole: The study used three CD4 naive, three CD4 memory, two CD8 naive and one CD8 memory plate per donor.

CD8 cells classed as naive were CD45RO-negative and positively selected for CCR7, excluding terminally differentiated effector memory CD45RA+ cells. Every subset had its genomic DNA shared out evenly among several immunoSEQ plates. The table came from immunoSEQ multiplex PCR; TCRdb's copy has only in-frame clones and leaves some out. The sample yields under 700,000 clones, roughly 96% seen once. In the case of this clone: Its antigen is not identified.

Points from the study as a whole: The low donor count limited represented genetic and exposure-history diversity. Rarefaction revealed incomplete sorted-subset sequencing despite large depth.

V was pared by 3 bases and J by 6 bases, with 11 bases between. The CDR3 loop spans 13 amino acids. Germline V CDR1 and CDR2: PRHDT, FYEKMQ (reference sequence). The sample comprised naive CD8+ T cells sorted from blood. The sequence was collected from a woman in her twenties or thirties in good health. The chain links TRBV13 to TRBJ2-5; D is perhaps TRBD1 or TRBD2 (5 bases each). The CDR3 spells CASSFWDVKTQYF. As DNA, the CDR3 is TGTGCCAGCAGCTTCTGGGACGTGAAGACCCAGTACTTC.